This T cell receptor beta chain was observed in a study of CD8+CD57+ T cells in acquired aplastic anemia. At the level of the study: DNA per sorted CD4+ or CD8+ sample ranged about 0.2 to 27.4 ug, averaging approximately 3.3 ug.

The CDR3 sequence is 12 residues long. Germline V gives CDR1 MGHDK, CDR2 SYGVNS. V lost 3 bases and J 8 bases, leaving 8 bases between the germline ends. The template for TCR beta VDJ and CDR3 sequence profiling was genomic DNA. TCRdb processed the reads anew with MiXCR; each CDR3 protein has one entry. Of 90,000 to 130,000 distinct CDR3 sequences listed, roughly 50% are singletons. The sample holds many counts of this clonotype. The gene calls are TRBV25-1 and TRBJ2-1; D ambiguous. The clonotype originates from a human donor in good health, serving as a control. Material: sorted CD4+, CD8+, or CD8+CD57+ T cells (not recorded which) from PBMCs. In DNA form, the CDR3 reads TGTGCCAGCAGTGAGTCCCCCCATGAGCAGTTCTTC. Translating gives CASSESPHEQFF. Full variable domain (outside the CDR3, taken from reference TRBV25-1 and TRBJ2-1): EADIYQTPRYLVIGTGKKITLECSQTMGHDKMYWYQQDPGMELHLIHYSYGVNSTEKGDLSSESTVSRIRTEHFPLTLESARPSHTSQYLCASSESPHEQFFGPGTRLTVL.